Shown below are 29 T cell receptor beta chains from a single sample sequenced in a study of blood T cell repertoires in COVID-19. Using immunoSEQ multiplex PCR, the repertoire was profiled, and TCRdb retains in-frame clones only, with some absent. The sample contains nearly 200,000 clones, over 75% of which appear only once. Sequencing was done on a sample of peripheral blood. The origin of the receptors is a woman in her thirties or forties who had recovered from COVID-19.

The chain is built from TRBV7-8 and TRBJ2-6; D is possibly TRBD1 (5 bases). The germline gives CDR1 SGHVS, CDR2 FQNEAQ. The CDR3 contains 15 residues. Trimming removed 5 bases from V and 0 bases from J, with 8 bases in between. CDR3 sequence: CASSTGHSGANVLTF. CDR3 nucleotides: TGTGCCAGCAGCACCGGACACTCTGGGGCCAACGTCCTGACTTTC.

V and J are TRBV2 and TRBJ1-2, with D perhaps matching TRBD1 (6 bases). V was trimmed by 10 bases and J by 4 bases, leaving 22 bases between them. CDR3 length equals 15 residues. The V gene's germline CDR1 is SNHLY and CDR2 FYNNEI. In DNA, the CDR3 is TGTGCCACCAAAACAGGGTCCAGGAATTCCTATGGCTACACCTTC. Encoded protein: CATKTGSRNSYGYTF. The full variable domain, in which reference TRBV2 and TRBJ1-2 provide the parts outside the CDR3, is EPEVTQTPSHQVTQMGQEVILRCVPISNHLYFYWYRQILGQKVEFLVSFYNNEISEKSEIFDDQFSVERPDGSNFTLKIRSTKLEDSAMYFCATKTGSRNSYGYTFGSGTRLTVV.

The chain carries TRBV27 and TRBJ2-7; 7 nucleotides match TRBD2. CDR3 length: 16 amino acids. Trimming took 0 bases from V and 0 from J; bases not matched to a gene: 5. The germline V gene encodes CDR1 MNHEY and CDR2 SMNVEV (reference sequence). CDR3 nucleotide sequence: TGTGCCAGCAGTTTATCGCTGGCTAGCGGCTCCTACGAGCAGTACTTC. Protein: CASSLSLASGSYEQYF.

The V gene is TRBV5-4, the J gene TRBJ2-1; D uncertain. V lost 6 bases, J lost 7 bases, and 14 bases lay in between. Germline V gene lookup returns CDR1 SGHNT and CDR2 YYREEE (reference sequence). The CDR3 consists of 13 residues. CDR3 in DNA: TGTGCCAGCACTGTAGGAGTTCGGAATGAGCAGTTCTTC. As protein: CASTVGVRNEQFF.

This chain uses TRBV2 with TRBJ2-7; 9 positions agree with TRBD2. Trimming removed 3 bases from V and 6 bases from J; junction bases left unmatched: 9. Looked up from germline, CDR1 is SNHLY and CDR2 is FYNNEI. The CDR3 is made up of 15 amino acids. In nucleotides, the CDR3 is TGTGCCAGCAGTGATCCCTGGACTAGCGAGGGCGAGCAGTACTTC. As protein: CASSDPWTSEGEQYF. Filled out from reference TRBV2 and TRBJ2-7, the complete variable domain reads EPEVTQTPSHQVTQMGQEVILRCVPISNHLYFYWYRQILGQKVEFLVSFYNNEISEKSEIFDDQFSVERPDGSNFTLKIRSTKLEDSAMYFCASSDPWTSEGEQYFGPGTRLTVT.

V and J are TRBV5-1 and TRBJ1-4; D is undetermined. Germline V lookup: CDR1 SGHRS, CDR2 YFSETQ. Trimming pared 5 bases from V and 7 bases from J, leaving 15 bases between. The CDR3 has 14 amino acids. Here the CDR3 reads CASRPGVSGEKLFF. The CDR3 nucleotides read TGCGCCAGCAGGCCCGGGGTCTCGGGTGAAAAACTGTTTTTT. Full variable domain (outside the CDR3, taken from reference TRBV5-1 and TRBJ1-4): KAGVTQTPRYLIKTRGQQVTLSCSPISGHRSVSWYQQTPGQGLQFLFEYFSETQRNKGNFPGRFSGRQFSNSRSEMNVSTLELGDSALYLCASRPGVSGEKLFFGSGTQLSVL.

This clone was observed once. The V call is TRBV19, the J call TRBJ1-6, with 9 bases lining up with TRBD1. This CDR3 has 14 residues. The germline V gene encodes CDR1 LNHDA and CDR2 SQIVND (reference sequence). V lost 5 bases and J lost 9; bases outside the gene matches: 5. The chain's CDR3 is CASSVTGGGSPLHF. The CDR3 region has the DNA TGTGCCAGTAGTGTTACAGGGGGCGGTTCACCCCTCCACTTT. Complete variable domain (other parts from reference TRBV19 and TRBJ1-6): DGGITQSPKYLFRKEGQNVTLSCEQNLNHDAMYWYRQDPGQGLRLIYYSQIVNDFQKGDIAEGYSVSREKKESFPLTVTSAQKNPTAFYLCASSVTGGGSPLHFGNGTRLTVT.

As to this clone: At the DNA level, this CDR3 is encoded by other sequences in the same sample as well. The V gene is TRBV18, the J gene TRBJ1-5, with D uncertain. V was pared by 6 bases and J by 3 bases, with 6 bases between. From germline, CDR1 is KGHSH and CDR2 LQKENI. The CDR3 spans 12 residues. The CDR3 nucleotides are TGTGCCAGCTCCCCGTCCAATCAGCCCCAGCATTTT. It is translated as CASSPSNQPQHF.

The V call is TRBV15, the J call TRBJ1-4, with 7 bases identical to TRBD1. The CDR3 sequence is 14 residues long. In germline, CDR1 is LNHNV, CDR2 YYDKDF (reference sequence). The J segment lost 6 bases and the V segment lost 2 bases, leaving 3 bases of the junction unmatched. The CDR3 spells CATSRQGGDEKLFF. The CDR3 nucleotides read TGTGCCACCAGCAGACAGGGGGGTGATGAAAAACTGTTTTTT.

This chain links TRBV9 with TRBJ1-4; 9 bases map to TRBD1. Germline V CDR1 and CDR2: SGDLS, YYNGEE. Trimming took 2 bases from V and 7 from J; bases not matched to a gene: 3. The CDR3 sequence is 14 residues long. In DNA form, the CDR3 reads TGTGCCAGCAGCGTGGGGACAGGGAGTGAAAAACTGTTTTTT. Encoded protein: CASSVGTGSEKLFF.

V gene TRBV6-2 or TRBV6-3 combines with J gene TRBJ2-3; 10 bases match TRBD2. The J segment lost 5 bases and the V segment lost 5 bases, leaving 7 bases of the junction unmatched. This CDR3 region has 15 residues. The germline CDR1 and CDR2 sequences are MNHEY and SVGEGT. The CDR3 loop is CASSLAGDFGDTQYF. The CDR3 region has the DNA TGTGCCAGCAGTCTAGCGGGAGATTTCGGAGATACGCAGTATTTT.

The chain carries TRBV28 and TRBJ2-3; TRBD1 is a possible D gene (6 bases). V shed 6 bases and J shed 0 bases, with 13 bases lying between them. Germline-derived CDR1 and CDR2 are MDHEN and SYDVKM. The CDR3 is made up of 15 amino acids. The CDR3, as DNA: TGTGCCAGCAGACAGGGACAAGCTAGCACAGATACGCAGTATTTT. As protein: CASRQGQASTDTQYF.

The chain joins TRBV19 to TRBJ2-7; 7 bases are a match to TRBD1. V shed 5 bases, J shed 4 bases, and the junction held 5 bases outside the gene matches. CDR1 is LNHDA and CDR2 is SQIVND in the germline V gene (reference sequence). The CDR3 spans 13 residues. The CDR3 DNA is TGTGCCAGTAGTTCCCTACAGGGGTACGAGCAGTACTTC. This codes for CASSSLQGYEQYF. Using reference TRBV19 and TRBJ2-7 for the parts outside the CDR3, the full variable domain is DGGITQSPKYLFRKEGQNVTLSCEQNLNHDAMYWYRQDPGQGLRLIYYSQIVNDFQKGDIAEGYSVSREKKESFPLTVTSAQKNPTAFYLCASSSLQGYEQYFGPGTRLTVT.

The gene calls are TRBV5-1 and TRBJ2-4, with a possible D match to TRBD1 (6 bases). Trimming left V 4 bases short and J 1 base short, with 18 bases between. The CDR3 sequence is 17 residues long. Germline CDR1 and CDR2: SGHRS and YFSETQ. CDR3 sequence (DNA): TGCGCCAGCAGCACGGGGACAAAGGATTTGGCCAAAAACATTCAGTACTTC. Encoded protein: CASSTGTKDLAKNIQYF.

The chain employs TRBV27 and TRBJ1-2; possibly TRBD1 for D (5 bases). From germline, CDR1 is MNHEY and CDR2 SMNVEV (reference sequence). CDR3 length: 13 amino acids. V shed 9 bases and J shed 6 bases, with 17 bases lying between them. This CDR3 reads CASSTVPEDGYTF. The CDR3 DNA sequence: TGTGCCAGTTCGACAGTCCCAGAGGATGGCTACACCTTC.

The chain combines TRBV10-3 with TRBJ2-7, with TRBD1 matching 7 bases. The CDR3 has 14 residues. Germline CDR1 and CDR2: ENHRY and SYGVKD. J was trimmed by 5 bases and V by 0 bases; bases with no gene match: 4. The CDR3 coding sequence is TGTGCCATCAGTGAGTCACGACAGGGTAACGAGCAGTACTTC. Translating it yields CAISESRQGNEQYF.

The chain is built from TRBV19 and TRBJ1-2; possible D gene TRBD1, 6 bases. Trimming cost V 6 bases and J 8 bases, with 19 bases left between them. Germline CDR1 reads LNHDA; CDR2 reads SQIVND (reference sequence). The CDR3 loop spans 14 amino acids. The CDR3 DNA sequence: TGTGCCAGTAGCAGAACCGGGACACCAGCAGGCTACACCTTC. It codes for CASSRTGTPAGYTF.

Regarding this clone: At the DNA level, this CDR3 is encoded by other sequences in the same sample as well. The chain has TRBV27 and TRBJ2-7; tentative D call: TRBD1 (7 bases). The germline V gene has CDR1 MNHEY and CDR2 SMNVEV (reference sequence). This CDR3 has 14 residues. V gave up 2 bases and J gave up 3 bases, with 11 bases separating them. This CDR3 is CASSLGQGGYEQYF. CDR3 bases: TGTGCCAGCAGTTTAGGTCAGGGGGGCTACGAGCAGTACTTC.

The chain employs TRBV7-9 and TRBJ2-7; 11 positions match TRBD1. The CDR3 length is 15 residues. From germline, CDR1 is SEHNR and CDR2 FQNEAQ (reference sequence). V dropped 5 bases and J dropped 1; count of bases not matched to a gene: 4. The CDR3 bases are TGTGCCAGCAGCAACCGGGACAGGGGGTCCTACGAGCAGTACTTC. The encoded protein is CASSNRDRGSYEQYF.

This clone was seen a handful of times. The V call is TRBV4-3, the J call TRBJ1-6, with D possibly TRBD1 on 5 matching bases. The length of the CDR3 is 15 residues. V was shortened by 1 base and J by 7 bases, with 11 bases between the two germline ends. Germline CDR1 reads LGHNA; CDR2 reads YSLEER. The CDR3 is CASSQGWGNNSPLHF. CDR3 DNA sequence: TGCGCCAGCAGCCAAGGGTGGGGCAACAATTCACCCCTCCACTTT.

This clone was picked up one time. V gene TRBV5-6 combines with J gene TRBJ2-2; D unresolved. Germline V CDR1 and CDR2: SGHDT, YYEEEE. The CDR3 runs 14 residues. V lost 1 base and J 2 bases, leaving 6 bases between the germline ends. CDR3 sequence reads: CASSLSYNTGELFF. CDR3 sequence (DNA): TGTGCCAGCAGCTTGAGCTATAACACCGGGGAGCTGTTTTTT.

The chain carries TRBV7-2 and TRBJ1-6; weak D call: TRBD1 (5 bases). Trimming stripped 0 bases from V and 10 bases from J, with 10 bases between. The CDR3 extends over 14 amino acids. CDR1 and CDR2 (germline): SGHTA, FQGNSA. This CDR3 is CASSLAGGDSPLHF. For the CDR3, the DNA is TGTGCCAGCAGCTTAGCTGGGGGGGACTCACCCCTCCACTTT.

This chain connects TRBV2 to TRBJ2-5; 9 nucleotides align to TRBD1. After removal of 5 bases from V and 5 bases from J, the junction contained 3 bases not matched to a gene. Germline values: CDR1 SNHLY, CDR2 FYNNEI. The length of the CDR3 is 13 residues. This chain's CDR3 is CASSPGTGETQYF. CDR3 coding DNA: TGTGCCAGCAGTCCAGGGACAGGGGAGACCCAGTACTTC.

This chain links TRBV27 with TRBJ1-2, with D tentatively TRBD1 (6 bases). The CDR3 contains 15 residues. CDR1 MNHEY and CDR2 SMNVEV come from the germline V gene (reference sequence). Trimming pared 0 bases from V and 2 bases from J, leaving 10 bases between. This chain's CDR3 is CASSLSSGANYGYTF. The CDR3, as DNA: TGTGCCAGCAGTTTATCGTCAGGGGCGAACTATGGCTACACCTTC.

CDR3 sequence (DNA): TGTGCCAGCAGGAGGGCGCAGTCTGACACTGAAGCTTTCTTT. Its protein product is CASRRAQSDTEAFF. The chain combines TRBV2 with TRBJ1-1; no definite D call. V was shortened by 6 bases and J by 3 bases, with 14 bases between the two germline ends. Per the germline V gene, CDR1 is SNHLY and CDR2 is FYNNEI. The CDR3 has 14 amino acids.

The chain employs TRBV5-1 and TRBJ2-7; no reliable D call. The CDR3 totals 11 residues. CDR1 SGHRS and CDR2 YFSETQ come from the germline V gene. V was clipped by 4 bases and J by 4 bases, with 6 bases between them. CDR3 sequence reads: CASSAGYEQYF. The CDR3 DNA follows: TGCGCCAGCAGCGCAGGATACGAGCAGTACTTC.

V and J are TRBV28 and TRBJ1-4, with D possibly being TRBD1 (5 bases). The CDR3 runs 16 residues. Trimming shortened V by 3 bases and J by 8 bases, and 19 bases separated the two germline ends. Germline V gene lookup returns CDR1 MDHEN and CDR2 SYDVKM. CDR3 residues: CASSLAGIYLGEKLFF. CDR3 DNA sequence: TGTGCCAGCAGTTTGGCAGGGATTTACCTCGGGGAAAAACTGTTTTTT.

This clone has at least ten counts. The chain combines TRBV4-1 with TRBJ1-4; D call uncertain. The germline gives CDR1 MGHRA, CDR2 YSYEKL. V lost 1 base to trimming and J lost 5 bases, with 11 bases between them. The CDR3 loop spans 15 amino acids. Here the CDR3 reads CASSQVELTNEKLFF. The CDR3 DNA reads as TGCGCCAGCAGCCAAGTGGAGCTTACGAATGAAAAACTGTTTTTT.

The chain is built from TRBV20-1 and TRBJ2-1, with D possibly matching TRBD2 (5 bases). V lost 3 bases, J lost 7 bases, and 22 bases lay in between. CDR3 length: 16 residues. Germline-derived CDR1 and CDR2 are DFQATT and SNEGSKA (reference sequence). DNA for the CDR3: TGCAGTGCTAGTGGTAAACGCGAGGACTGGCGGAATGAGCAGTTCTTC. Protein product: CSASGKREDWRNEQFF.